This entry concerns a single T cell receptor beta chain. Trimming took off 0 bases at V and 5 bases at J, with 12 bases between the two ends. The CDR3 is 14 amino acids. Germline values: CDR1 SGHRS, CDR2 YFSETQ. Using immunoSEQ multiplex PCR, the repertoire was profiled, and TCRdb retains in-frame clones only, with some absent. The sample has about 190,000 clones; about 88% are singletons. This sample was included in a study of blood T cell repertoires in COVID-19. Across the whole study: PBMCs, B-cell-depleted T cells, or T cells were the source of the cDNA or gDNA that made up the material.

Participants were aged roughly 18 to 89 years from 24 US areas. Self-reported history from a screening survey and questionnaire set each donor's cohort. This chain joins TRBV5-1 and TRBJ2-7; no reliable D call. Sequenced input: PBMCs or T cells enriched from blood (not recorded which). The receptor's source is a woman in her thirties or forties in a cohort exposed to, infected with or recovered from COVID-19 (not recorded which). The CDR3, as DNA: TGCGCCAGCAGCTTGGAAGTCGGCCGGGACGAGCAGTACTTC. Its translation: CASSLEVGRDEQYF.